A selection of T cell receptor beta chains follows, all from one sample in a study of blood T cell repertoires in COVID-19. Generated by immunoSEQ multiplex PCR, the TCRdb table keeps only in-frame clones and is missing some. The data show some 430,000 clones, less than 95% seen once. The sample comprised PBMCs or T cells enriched from blood (not recorded which). The receptors come from a man aged 18-30 years who had recovered from COVID-19. The CDR3 runs from the conserved cysteine through the conserved F or W. The D gene is left open where the match is weak. Clone size appears in some rows only: once, few, many, or a class for an expanded clone.

d_gene	abundance	v_gene	j_gene	CDR3aa	CDR3nt
TRBD1	.	TRBV18	TRBJ1-2	CASSQGTGLYGYTF	TGTGCCAGCTCACAAGGGACAGGTCTTTACGGCTACACCTTC
TRBD1	.	TRBV7-9	TRBJ2-1	CASSPRPGQENDEQFF	TGTGCCAGCAGCCCACGGCCTGGACAGGAGAACGATGAGCAGTTCTTC
TRBD1	.	TRBV4-1	TRBJ2-3	CASSQPGQGAGDTQYF	TGCGCCAGCAGCCAGCCGGGACAGGGGGCGGGTGATACGCAGTATTTT
.	.	TRBV27	TRBJ1-1	CASNQIPATEAFF	TGTGCCAGCAATCAGATCCCCGCCACTGAAGCTTTCTTT
.	.	TRBV14	TRBJ2-1	CASSHGNEQFF	TGTGCCAGCAGCCACGGTAATGAGCAGTTCTTC
TRBD2	.	TRBV7-2	TRBJ2-3	CASSFRAGASTDTQYF	TGTGCCAGCAGCTTTAGAGCGGGAGCTAGCACAGATACGCAGTATTTT
.	.	TRBV5-1	TRBJ1-2	CASSLALDTHGYTF	TGCGCCAGCAGCTTGGCCTTAGACACCCATGGCTACACCTTC
.	.	TRBV19	TRBJ2-7	CASSMQVSLSEQYF	TGTGCCAGTAGTATGCAGGTATCGTTAAGCGAGCAGTACTTC
.	few	TRBV7-9	TRBJ1-2	CASSSRGSDGYTF	TGTGCCAGCAGCTCCAGAGGTTCAGATGGCTACACCTTC
.	.	TRBV11-2	TRBJ2-5	CASSLGTLQETQYF	TGTGCCAGCAGCCTCGGGACTCTACAAGAGACCCAGTACTTC
.	.	TRBV30	TRBJ2-2	CAWALTVGELFF	TGTGCCTGGGCCCTCACGGTCGGGGAGCTGTTTTTT
TRBD2	.	TRBV5-1	TRBJ2-7	CASSLEASGTLEQYF	TGCGCCAGCAGCTTGGAGGCTAGCGGCACCCTCGAGCAGTACTTC
.	.	TRBV14	TRBJ1-1	CASSQALGRNTEAFF	TGTGCCAGCAGCCAAGCCCTGGGGAGGAACACTGAAGCTTTCTTT
TRBD1	.	TRBV12-5	TRBJ1-5	CASGITGQGINQPQHF	TGTGCTAGTGGTATCACGGGACAGGGGATAAATCAGCCCCAGCATTTT
.	.	TRBV12-3/TRBV12-4	TRBJ1-1	CASSIRGNTEAFF	TGTGCCAGCAGTATCAGGGGGAACACTGAAGCTTTCTTT
.	.	TRBV2	TRBJ1-5	CASSQGIEQPQHF	TGTGCCAGCAGCCAGGGAATAGAGCAGCCCCAGCATTTT
.	.	TRBV30	TRBJ1-3	CAWSTGYAGNTIYF	TGTGCCTGGAGTACGGGGTACGCCGGAAACACCATATATTTT
TRBD1	.	TRBV6-2/TRBV6-3	TRBJ2-7	CASSQGAEQYF	TGTGCCAGCAGTCAGGGGGCCGAGCAGTACTTC
TRBD2	.	TRBV3-1/TRBV3-2	TRBJ2-1	CASSQDWLAVNEQFF	TGTGCCAGCAGCCAAGATTGGCTAGCGGTAAATGAGCAGTTCTTC
TRBD1	.	TRBV28	TRBJ1-1	CASRPRQGIMNTEAFF	TGTGCCAGCAGACCTCGACAGGGGATTATGAACACTGAAGCTTTCTTT
.	.	TRBV18	TRBJ2-5	CASTRGGIRGETQYF	TGTGCCAGCACTCGCGGGGGCATTCGAGGGGAGACCCAGTACTTC
.	.	TRBV5-1	TRBJ1-2	CASSLEADGYGYTF	TGCGCCAGCAGTCTGGAGGCGGATGGCTATGGCTACACCTTC